This T cell receptor (beta chain) was profiled in a study of CD8+ T cells in alopecia areata. Study-level results: Sequencing of scalp samples also captures resident alphabeta T cells of normal skin. More clonal than normal scalp was lesional scalp, particularly alopecia totalis/universalis.

Concerning this clone: Its specificity is unknown.

Regarding treatment: oral pan-JAK inhibitor, 5-10 mg twice daily. CD4+ and CD8+ T cells were sorted from PBMCs. Isolated RNA was reverse transcribed into cDNA used as the sequencing template. The method was immunoSEQ multiplex PCR; TCRdb's version includes in-frame clones alone and lacks a portion of them. The sample shows 95,000 to 150,000 clones, around 60% of them seen only once. Material: CD4+ T cells sorted from blood, obtained at week 4, from a patient treated with tofacitinib. The receptor was isolated from a human donor with alopecia areata.

The CDR3 DNA sequence: TGTGCCAGCAGCTTCGTGGGGACCTACAATGAGCAGTTCTTC. It specifies CASSFVGTYNEQFF. The rearrangement joins TRBV5-4 to TRBJ2-1, with D uncertain. The CDR3 is 14 residues long. Germline V lookup: CDR1 SGHNT, CDR2 YYREEE (reference sequence). Trimming pared 2 bases from V and 2 bases from J, leaving 8 bases between.